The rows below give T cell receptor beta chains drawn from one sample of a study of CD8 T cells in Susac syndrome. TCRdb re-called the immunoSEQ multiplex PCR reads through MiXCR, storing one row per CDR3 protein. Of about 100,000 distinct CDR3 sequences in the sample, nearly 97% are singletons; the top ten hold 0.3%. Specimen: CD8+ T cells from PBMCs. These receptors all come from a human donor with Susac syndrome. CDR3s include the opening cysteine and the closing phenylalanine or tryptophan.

CDR3aa: CASSWAGLDEQFF; v_gene: TRBV27; len: 13; j_gene: TRBJ2-1
CDR3aa: CASSPPGYEQYF; v_gene: TRBV7-9; len: 12; j_gene: TRBJ2-7
CDR3aa: CASSRRGLAGTETQYF; v_gene: TRBV6-1; len: 16; j_gene: TRBJ2-5
CDR3aa: CASSRRVVNEQFF; v_gene: TRBV4-1; len: 13; j_gene: TRBJ2-1
CDR3aa: CATSSNQPQHF; v_gene: TRBV15; len: 11; j_gene: TRBJ1-5
CDR3aa: CSVEIRTSGILYEQYF; v_gene: TRBV29-1; len: 16; j_gene: TRBJ2-7
CDR3aa: CASSDGTSYEQYF; v_gene: TRBV18; len: 13; j_gene: TRBJ2-7
CDR3aa: CASSQDRVGTQYF; v_gene: TRBV3-1; len: 13; j_gene: TRBJ2-3
CDR3aa: CASSFGDSGEQYF; v_gene: TRBV12-3/TRBV12-4; len: 13; j_gene: TRBJ2-7
CDR3aa: CASSLGSGDGSYEQYF; v_gene: TRBV5-1; len: 16; j_gene: TRBJ2-7
CDR3aa: CASTSSEENEKLFF; v_gene: TRBV28; len: 14; j_gene: TRBJ1-4
CDR3aa: CSAGGRGSSYNEQFF; v_gene: TRBV29-1; len: 15; j_gene: TRBJ2-1
CDR3aa: CASSLVAGGLETQYF; v_gene: TRBV7-9; len: 15; j_gene: TRBJ2-5
CDR3aa: CASSLVGGRETQYF; v_gene: TRBV7-9; len: 14; j_gene: TRBJ2-5
CDR3aa: CASSRDRYEQYF; v_gene: TRBV28; len: 12; j_gene: TRBJ2-7
CDR3aa: CASSFRDNSYEQYF; v_gene: TRBV27; len: 14; j_gene: TRBJ2-7
CDR3aa: CSVGAGYEQYF; v_gene: TRBV29-1; len: 11; j_gene: TRBJ2-7
CDR3aa: CSARPGRGYGYTF; v_gene: TRBV20-1; len: 13; j_gene: TRBJ1-2
CDR3aa: CASSVGHSGGADEQYF; v_gene: TRBV9; len: 16; j_gene: TRBJ2-7
CDR3aa: CSVGSSGRVQETQYF; v_gene: TRBV29-1; len: 15; j_gene: TRBJ2-5
CDR3aa: CASSYSTEAHQPQHF; v_gene: TRBV6-6; len: 15; j_gene: TRBJ1-5
CDR3aa: CASSLSFGNEQYF; v_gene: TRBV27; len: 13; j_gene: TRBJ2-7
CDR3aa: CASSFFGISTDTQYF; v_gene: TRBV12-3/TRBV12-4; len: 15; j_gene: TRBJ2-3
CDR3aa: CASSAGGSYEQYF; v_gene: TRBV9; len: 13; j_gene: TRBJ2-7
CDR3aa: CASSTRDRRSYNEQFF; v_gene: TRBV25-1; len: 16; j_gene: TRBJ2-1
CDR3aa: CATSDADGGDGYTF; v_gene: TRBV24-1; len: 14; j_gene: TRBJ1-2
CDR3aa: CASSQGPPPYEQYF; v_gene: TRBV14; len: 14; j_gene: TRBJ2-7
CDR3aa: CASSLVVSSGNNEQFF; v_gene: TRBV7-2; len: 16; j_gene: TRBJ2-1
CDR3aa: CASSQDEGTQYF; v_gene: TRBV3-1; len: 12; j_gene: TRBJ2-5
CDR3aa: CASSRQPEGTEAFF; v_gene: TRBV4-1; len: 14; j_gene: TRBJ1-1
CDR3aa: CASNLHGGGYEQYF; v_gene: TRBV28; len: 14; j_gene: TRBJ2-7
CDR3aa: CASSDSQETQYF; v_gene: TRBV7-9; len: 12; j_gene: TRBJ2-5
CDR3aa: CSARPGAVNTEAFF; v_gene: TRBV20-1; len: 14; j_gene: TRBJ1-1
CDR3aa: CASSSWTGAPYEQYF; v_gene: TRBV7-9; len: 15; j_gene: TRBJ2-7
CDR3aa: CASSPRNGEGYEQYF; v_gene: TRBV4-1; len: 15; j_gene: TRBJ2-7
CDR3aa: CASSQESGLALYF; v_gene: TRBV6-5; len: 13; j_gene: TRBJ2-4
CDR3aa: CASSQENLAGSDTQYF; v_gene: TRBV4-2; len: 16; j_gene: TRBJ2-3
CDR3aa: CASSVQGTSYEQYF; v_gene: TRBV25-1; len: 14; j_gene: TRBJ2-7
CDR3aa: CSAVLAGGSEQFF; v_gene: TRBV20-1; len: 13; j_gene: TRBJ2-1
CDR3aa: CASSQDRSWETQYF; v_gene: TRBV3-1; len: 14; j_gene: TRBJ2-5
CDR3aa: CASSGRFAAEAFF; v_gene: TRBV3-1; len: 13; j_gene: TRBJ1-1
CDR3aa: CASSLSPQPGDEQFF; v_gene: TRBV27; len: 15; j_gene: TRBJ2-1